The TCR beta chain under discussion was sequenced for a study of molecular identifiers for immune sequencing clone quantification. Worth noting for this clonotype: This could be a read error, since a much larger clone is one nucleotide away.

CD8+CD4-CCR7+CD45RA+ sorting gave the naive CD8 T cells. Previously published methods and listed TCR primers were used for the bulk TCR libraries. A single record per CDR3 protein comes from TCRdb applying MiXCR to the PCR reads. The sample carries more than 300,000 distinct CDR3 sequences, roughly a fifth recorded once. The length of the CDR3 is 13 residues. Germline V gene sequence: CDR1 MGHRA, CDR2 YSYEKL. Source material: naive CD8+ T cells from blood, with Jurkat cell RNA spiked in. Subset reported: FACS-sorted CD8+CD4-CCR7+CD45RA+ naive T cells. The chain carries TRBV4-1 and TRBJ1-1, with unresolved D. This clonotype was obtained from a human donor in good health. Some libraries in this study had Jurkat cell RNA spiked in. The CDR3 DNA reads TGCGCCAGCGGCCAAGATGGAGGGATTGAAGCTTTCTTT. This translates into CASGQDGGIEAFF.